Following are 25 T cell receptor beta chains from one sample sequenced in a study of blood T cell repertoires in COVID-19. Some clones are missing from TCRdb's copy, which holds only in-frame ones; the method was immunoSEQ multiplex PCR. The data show some 100,000 clones, roughly nine tenths seen once. Sequencing input: peripheral blood. These receptors came from a human donor in a cohort sampled during active COVID-19.

This chain links TRBV30 with TRBJ1-1, with 11 bases aligning to TRBD1. Trimming cost V 5 bases and J 7 bases; bases outside gene matches: 6. Germline assignment: CDR1 GTSNPN and CDR2 SVGIG (reference sequence). The CDR3 spans 13 residues. The CDR3 here is CAWGTGGGNEAFF. The CDR3 bases are TGTGCCTGGGGGACAGGGGGTGGAAATGAAGCTTTCTTT.

The gene calls are TRBV27 and TRBJ1-2, with D uncertain. The CDR3 contains 11 residues. Germline V gene sequence: CDR1 MNHEY, CDR2 SMNVEV (reference sequence). With 8 bases removed from V and 4 bases from J, the gap between germline ends came to 8 bases. CDR3 loop: CASSDSYGYTF. As DNA, the CDR3 is TGTGCCAGCTCGGACTCCTATGGCTACACCTTC.

CDR3 protein: CASSPEGREKLFF. CDR3 DNA: TGTGCCAGCAGCCCGGAGGGAAGGGAAAAACTGTTTTTT. The chain has TRBV6-5 and TRBJ1-4, with D unclear. Between the trimmed V and J ends, which lost 6 bases and 8 bases, there was a span of 13 bases. The CDR3 is made up of 13 amino acids. Germline V gives CDR1 MNHEY, CDR2 SVGAGI.

This chain links TRBV4-1 with TRBJ1-4, with a tentative D call TRBD1 (6 bases). The V gene's germline CDR1 is MGHRA and CDR2 YSYEKL. The ends were cut back, 2 bases at V and 2 bases at J, with 12 bases in the middle. The CDR3 is made up of 16 amino acids. The CDR3 nucleotides read TGCGCCAGCAGCCAACTTCGGGGGGCTACTAATGAAAAACTGTTTTTT. It specifies CASSQLRGATNEKLFF.

The chain is built from TRBV5-4 and TRBJ2-7; maybe TRBD1 (5 bases). Germline V gives CDR1 SGHNT, CDR2 YYREEE (reference sequence). The V end was cut by 2 bases, the J end by 2 bases, with 8 bases between. CDR3 size: 13 residues. CDR3 residues: CASSLPGPYEQYF. CDR3 sequence (DNA): TGTGCCAGCAGCTTACCAGGGCCCTACGAGCAGTACTTC.

V gene TRBV10-3 combines with J gene TRBJ2-3, with D perhaps TRBD2 (6 bases). The CDR3 spans 18 residues. The germline V gene encodes CDR1 ENHRY and CDR2 SYGVKD. Trimming left V 2 bases short and J 1 base short, with 19 bases between. CDR3 loop: CAISEPGRRGTGTDTQYF. The CDR3 DNA follows: TGTGCCATCAGTGAGCCAGGGCGACGAGGGACTGGCACAGATACGCAGTATTTT.

The rearrangement uses TRBV5-1 and TRBJ2-1; 8 bases align to TRBD2. This CDR3 region has 14 residues. J was trimmed by 9 bases and V by 3 bases; bases with no gene match: 8. Per germline, CDR1 SGHRS and CDR2 YFSETQ. CDR3 DNA: TGCGCCAGCAGCTGGGGACTAGTACAGGGTGAGCAGTTCTTC. This sequence encodes CASSWGLVQGEQFF. Together with reference TRBV5-1 and TRBJ2-1, the CDR3 gives the full variable domain: KAGVTQTPRYLIKTRGQQVTLSCSPISGHRSVSWYQQTPGQGLQFLFEYFSETQRNKGNFPGRFSGRQFSNSRSEMNVSTLELGDSALYLCASSWGLVQGEQFFGPGTRLTVL.

This clone was recorded only once. The chain uses TRBV5-1 and TRBJ2-3; 11 nucleotides agree with TRBD2. The junction had 9 bases not matched to a gene; V was cut back by 4 bases and J by 2 bases. The CDR3 spans 17 residues. Germline assignment: CDR1 SGHRS and CDR2 YFSETQ. The CDR3 DNA reads TGCGCCAGCAGCGAACTACTAGCGGGGGCGCTCACAGATACGCAGTATTTT. Translation gives CASSELLAGALTDTQYF.

The CDR3 is CASSLTGVYGYTF. The DNA for the CDR3 is TGTGCCAGCAGCTTAACAGGAGTCTATGGCTACACCTTC. The chain recombines TRBV11-3 with TRBJ1-2, with D tentatively TRBD1 (5 bases). Germline loops: CDR1 SGHNT, CDR2 YENEEA. The CDR3 contains 13 residues. Trimming shortened V by 2 bases and J by 4 bases, and 8 bases separated the two germline ends.

V and J are TRBV18 and TRBJ2-6; a weak D match, TRBD1 (5 bases). V gave up 4 bases and J gave up 0 bases, with 10 bases separating them. This CDR3 spans 16 amino acids. Germline CDR1 KGHSH, CDR2 LQKENI. The CDR3 is CASSLQGFSGANVLTF. CDR3 in DNA: TGTGCCAGCTCACTCCAGGGTTTCTCTGGGGCCAACGTCCTGACTTTC.

This clone was found a few times. In the same sample, other DNA sequences code for this CDR3. The chain carries TRBV5-6 and TRBJ2-7, with TRBD1 matching 7 bases. V lost 4 bases and J lost 4; bases outside the gene matches: 5. This CDR3 is 13 amino acids long. Germline V gene data show CDR1 as SGHDT and CDR2 as YYEEEE. CDR3 coding DNA: TGTGCCAGCAGCCCGACAGGGAGATACGAGCAGTACTTC. Its protein is CASSPTGRYEQYF.

V usage is TRBV28 and J usage is TRBJ2-7; D gene uncertain. Germline CDR1 MDHEN, CDR2 SYDVKM. V was clipped by 8 bases and J by 0 bases, with 11 bases between them. The CDR3 is 13 residues long. The DNA of the CDR3 is TGTGCCAGCCTCGACTCGAACTCCTACGAGCAGTACTTC. Translating gives CASLDSNSYEQYF.

This clone was seen just once. The chain couples TRBV29-1 to TRBJ1-4; 9 nucleotides line up with TRBD1. V gave up 7 bases and J gave up 5 bases; unmatched junction bases: 5. From germline, CDR1 is SQVTM and CDR2 ANQGSEA. The CDR3 extends over 13 amino acids. The CDR3 region is CSAAGTGNEKLFF. CDR3 DNA sequence: TGCAGCGCCGCGGGGACAGGGAATGAAAAACTGTTTTTT.

The chain joins TRBV2 to TRBJ2-1; 10 positions agree with TRBD1. The CDR3 contains 15 residues. The V segment lost 5 bases and the J segment 4 bases; nucleotides outside the gene matches: 5. CDR1 and CDR2 from the germline V gene are SNHLY and FYNNEI. CDR3 amino acids: CASSQDRGLYNEQFF. The CDR3 DNA reads TGTGCCAGCAGTCAAGACAGGGGGCTTTACAATGAGCAGTTCTTC.

The chain combines TRBV5-1 with TRBJ2-7; TRBD1 matches at 8 bases. V gave up 4 bases and J gave up 0 bases; unmatched junction bases: 6. CDR3 size: 15 residues. Germline-derived CDR1 and CDR2 are SGHRS and YFSETQ. Here the CDR3 DNA reads TGCGCCAGCAGCCAATGGACAGGGAACTCCTACGAGCAGTACTTC. Translated, it gives CASSQWTGNSYEQYF.

V gene TRBV6-1 combines with J gene TRBJ1-1; tentatively, D is TRBD1 (6 bases). This CDR3 comprises 17 residues. Germline-derived CDR1 and CDR2 are MNHNS and SASEGT. Trimming took off 2 bases at V and 1 base at J, with 17 bases between the two ends. CDR3 sequence (DNA): TGTGCCAGCAGTGAACGGCCGGGGAGAGGGGGGAACACTGAAGCTTTCTTT. Its protein is CASSERPGRGGNTEAFF.

The rearrangement joins TRBV5-1 to TRBJ1-1, with TRBD1 as a possible D gene (5 bases). The CDR3 is 15 residues long. Trimming cost V 7 bases and J 1 base, with 17 bases left between them. CDR1 SGHRS and CDR2 YFSETQ come from the germline V gene. CDR3 sequence reads: CASGSDRQGNTEAFF. The CDR3 region has the DNA TGCGCCAGCGGATCGGACCGCCAGGGGAACACTGAAGCTTTCTTT.

The chain employs TRBV16 and TRBJ2-7; 10 nucleotides agree with TRBD1. CDR3 length: 16 amino acids. Germline trimming cut 2 bases from V and 0 bases from J; bases unmatched to any gene: 4. Germline-derived CDR1 and CDR2 are KGHSY and FQNENV. CDR3 in DNA: TGTGCCAGCAGCCAAGGACAGGGGGTTACCTCCTACGAGCAGTACTTC. As protein: CASSQGQGVTSYEQYF.

The chain recombines TRBV6-5 with TRBJ1-1, with 7 bases that match TRBD1. CDR3 size: 14 residues. Germline V gives CDR1 MNHEY, CDR2 SVGAGI. Germline trimming cut 6 bases from V and 1 base from J; bases unmatched to any gene: 5. CDR3 loop: CASRREGANTEAFF. In DNA form, the CDR3 reads TGTGCCAGCAGAAGAGAGGGGGCGAACACTGAAGCTTTCTTT.

This chain links TRBV30 with TRBJ1-2; D gene uncertain. This CDR3 has 15 residues. Per germline, CDR1 GTSNPN and CDR2 SVGIG (reference sequence). V lost 1 base, J lost 3 bases, and 15 bases lay in between. The CDR3 sequence: CAWSEEGPVDYGYTF. Here the CDR3 DNA reads TGTGCCTGGAGTGAGGAGGGCCCTGTGGACTATGGCTACACCTTC.

This clone was seen a few times. This chain uses TRBV16 with TRBJ1-2, with D possibly TRBD1 on 5 matching bases. Germline CDR1 is KGHSY and CDR2 is FQNENV. The CDR3 extends over 13 amino acids. V was cut by 6 bases and J by 2 bases, with 10 bases left in between. The CDR3 DNA follows: TGTGCCAGCAGAGGGGCGGTGAACTATGGCTACACCTTC. Protein sequence: CASRGAVNYGYTF.

This chain joins TRBV29-1 and TRBJ2-1, with TRBD2 matching 7 bases. Looked up from germline, CDR1 is SQVTM and CDR2 is ANQGSEA. The length of the CDR3 is 15 residues. V lost 7 bases and J lost 3; bases outside the gene matches: 12. Here the CDR3 DNA reads TGCAGCGGGGGGACCACGGGAGGTGGCTACAATGAGCAGTTCTTC. Protein: CSGGTTGGGYNEQFF.

The V and J genes are TRBV7-9 and TRBJ2-3; D ambiguous. With 1 base removed from V and 2 bases from J, the gap between germline ends came to 10 bases. CDR3 size: 15 residues. CDR1 is SEHNR, CDR2 FQNEAQ, per germline (reference sequence). The CDR3 sequence is CASSLVAVPTDTQYF. CDR3 DNA sequence: TGTGCCAGCAGCTTAGTTGCGGTCCCCACAGATACGCAGTATTTT.

This chain uses TRBV5-1 with TRBJ2-3, with 8 bases aligning to TRBD1. Unmatched junction bases numbered 7, after V lost 3 bases and J lost 7 bases. The germline V gene has CDR1 SGHRS and CDR2 YFSETQ. The length of the CDR3 is 14 residues. CDR3 sequence reads: CASSSDRGLYTQYF. The CDR3 nucleotides are TGCGCCAGCAGCTCCGACAGGGGACTCTATACGCAGTATTTT.

The chain recombines TRBV11-2 with TRBJ1-4; no clear D gene. V was pared by 4 bases and J by 3 bases, with 12 bases between. Germline CDR1 is SGHAT and CDR2 is FQNNGV. The length of the CDR3 is 15 residues. DNA for the CDR3: TGTGCCAGCAGCTACCTCCGCACGGCTAATGAAAAACTGTTTTTT. It codes for CASSYLRTANEKLFF.